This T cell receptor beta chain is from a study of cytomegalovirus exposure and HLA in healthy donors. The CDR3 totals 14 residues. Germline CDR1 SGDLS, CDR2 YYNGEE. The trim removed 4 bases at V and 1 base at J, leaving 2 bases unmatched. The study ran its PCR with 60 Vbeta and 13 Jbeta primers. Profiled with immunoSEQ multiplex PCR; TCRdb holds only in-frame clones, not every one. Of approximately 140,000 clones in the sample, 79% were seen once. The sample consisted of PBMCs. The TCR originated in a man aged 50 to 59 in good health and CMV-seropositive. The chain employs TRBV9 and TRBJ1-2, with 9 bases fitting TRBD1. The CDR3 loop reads CASSRTGDNYGYTF. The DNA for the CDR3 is TGTGCCAGCAGCCGGACAGGGGATAACTATGGCTACACCTTC.